The 18 T cell receptor beta chains below all came from one sample that was sequenced in a study of human T cells and chemical hapten exposure (dated by TCRdb to the early 2020s). The time point label for this specimen denotes: pre-sensitization, week 0. What the treatment or condition label conveys for this sample: therapeutic diphenylcyclopropenone sensitization with weekly scalp DPC. To prepare the library, RACE was applied. Sequencing instrument: NextSeq 500. The raw public reads went through TCRdb reprocessing: fastp at Q25, MiXCR clone calling, in-frame beta chains kept. Here each entry gathers all rows of one CDR3 protein and keeps the most common genes and DNA. The sample table shows approximately 77,000 distinct CDR3 sequences, and about 15% are seen once. The ten biggest clones cover 4.6% of the sample. Sequenced material: whole blood, taken in connection with sensitization to the hapten diphenylcyclopropenone (DPC). The receptors shown here come from a woman aged 50 to 60 with alopecia areata. Some clones in this sample may be carry-over from other donors' samples.

This clonotype was counted only a few times. This chain uses TRBV11-2 with TRBJ2-1; 11 nucleotides line up with TRBD2. Trimming removed 7 bases from V and 7 bases from J; junction bases left unmatched: 9. The CDR3 is 15 amino acids. Germline V gene lookup returns CDR1 SGHAT and CDR2 FQNNGV. CDR3 in DNA: TGTGCCAGCACCCGGGAGTTAGCGGGAGGGAATGAGCAGTTCTTC. Encoded protein: CASTRELAGGNEQFF.

The table lists this clonotype with a few counts. This chain links TRBV5-1 with TRBJ2-1, with D perhaps matching TRBD1 (6 bases). The V gene's germline CDR1 is SGHRS and CDR2 YFSETQ. This CDR3 is 13 amino acids long. V was shortened by 4 bases and J by 7 bases, with 12 bases between the two germline ends. CDR3 protein: CASSEQQGNEQFF. The CDR3, as DNA: TGCGCCAGCAGCGAGCAACAGGGAAATGAGCAGTTCTTC. The entire variable domain, with the rest obtained from reference TRBV5-1 and TRBJ2-1, is as follows: KAGVTQTPRYLIKTRGQQVTLSCSPISGHRSVSWYQQTPGQGLQFLFEYFSETQRNKGNFPGRFSGRQFSNSRSEMNVSTLELGDSALYLCASSEQQGNEQFFGPGTRLTVL.

The chain carries TRBV3-1 and TRBJ2-4; no reliable D call. CDR3 length equals 15 residues. The germline CDR1 and CDR2 sequences are LGHDT and YNNKEL (reference sequence). V was pared by 4 bases and J by 6 bases, with 16 bases between. CDR3 region: CASSPVFVPVNIQYF. Here the CDR3 DNA reads TGTGCCAGCAGCCCCGTATTTGTCCCGGTAAACATTCAGTACTTC.

This clonotype was seen more than once but under ten times. The chain links TRBV2 to TRBJ2-1, with no clear D. Germline-derived CDR1 and CDR2 are SNHLY and FYNNEI. V dropped 6 bases and J dropped 6 bases, with 9 bases sitting between them. The CDR3 consists of 12 residues. The CDR3 region is CASRVARNEQFF. In DNA form, the CDR3 reads TGTGCCAGCAGGGTTGCACGCAATGAGCAGTTCTTC.

This chain connects TRBV19 to TRBJ1-3; no clear D gene. V dropped 4 bases and J dropped 0 bases, with 10 bases sitting between them. Germline-derived CDR1 and CDR2 are LNHDA and SQIVND (reference sequence). The CDR3 length is 15 residues. The CDR3 spells CASSRGSGSGNTIYF. Written as DNA, the CDR3 is TGTGCCAGTAGTAGAGGGAGCGGCTCTGGAAACACCATATATTTT. Supplemented by reference TRBV19 and TRBJ1-3, the full variable domain reads DGGITQSPKYLFRKEGQNVTLSCEQNLNHDAMYWYRQDPGQGLRLIYYSQIVNDFQKGDIAEGYSVSREKKESFPLTVTSAQKNPTAFYLCASSRGSGSGNTIYFGEGSWLTVV.

This clonotype was found many times. The CDR3 region is CSAIAGANTEAFF. The CDR3, as DNA: TGCAGCGCTATCGCCGGGGCGAACACTGAAGCTTTCTTT. This chain uses TRBV29-1 with TRBJ1-1, with a tentative D call TRBD1 (5 bases). V was clipped by 7 bases and J by 1 base, with 13 bases between them. The CDR3 is 13 residues long. CDR1 and CDR2 from the germline V gene are SQVTM and ANQGSEA.

This clonotype has a handful of counts. The V call is TRBV18, the J call TRBJ2-7; D not certain. Germline loops: CDR1 KGHSH, CDR2 LQKENI. Trimming pared 5 bases from V and 3 bases from J, leaving 11 bases between. The CDR3 spans 13 residues. The chain's CDR3 is CASSSSPIYEQYF. CDR3 DNA sequence: TGTGCCAGCTCATCCAGCCCGATCTACGAGCAGTACTTC.

This clonotype has just one count. The chain couples TRBV5-1 to TRBJ2-1, with a weak D call TRBD2 (6 bases). The CDR3 runs 11 residues. In germline, CDR1 is SGHRS, CDR2 YFSETQ. Trimming removed 0 bases at V and 15 bases at J, with 10 bases between. CDR3 nucleotides: TGCGCCAGCAGCTTGGCCGGGAGTGTGTTCTTC. Translated, it gives CASSLAGSVFF.

This clonotype was seen more than once but under ten times. The CDR3 here is CASSSQLKQGARGYTF. The CDR3 bases are TGTGCCAGCAGCTCACAGCTCAAACAGGGGGCGCGCGGCTACACCTTC. The V call is TRBV7-2, the J call TRBJ1-2; 9 bases are shared with TRBD1. Trimming cost V 4 bases and J 8 bases; bases outside gene matches: 14. This CDR3 comprises 16 residues. CDR1 and CDR2 (germline): SGHTA, FQGNSA. The variable domain in full, completed from reference TRBV7-2 and TRBJ1-2, reads GAGVSQSPSNKVTEKGKDVELRCDPISGHTALYWYRQSLGQGLEFLIYFQGNSAPDKSGLPSDRFSAERTGGSVSTLTIQRTQQEDSAVYLCASSSQLKQGARGYTFGSGTRLTVV.

At least ten counts were recorded for this clonotype. This sequence joins TRBV28 and TRBJ1-6; 7 bases align to TRBD1. Germline CDR1 MDHEN, CDR2 SYDVKM. V was clipped by 6 bases and J by 10 bases; unmatched bases: 12. CDR3 length: 15 residues. As DNA, the CDR3 is TGTGCCAGCAGCCGAGACAGGGAAGTTAACTCACCCCTCCACTTT. This gives the protein CASSRDREVNSPLHF.

A few counts support this clonotype. J is TRBJ2-1 and V is TRBV7-2; D unclear. With 0 bases removed from V and 5 bases from J, the gap between germline ends came to 5 bases. The CDR3 has 13 residues. The V gene's germline CDR1 is SGHTA and CDR2 FQGNSA. The CDR3 sequence: CASSLAPNNEQFF. DNA of the CDR3: TGTGCCAGCAGCTTAGCCCCAAACAATGAGCAGTTCTTC.

This clonotype was counted only a few times. V gene TRBV3-1 combines with J gene TRBJ1-5; a weak D match, TRBD1 (6 bases). CDR1 is LGHDT and CDR2 is YNNKEL in the germline V gene (reference sequence). This CDR3 has 15 amino acids. Trimming removed 1 base from V and 6 bases from J, with 13 bases in between. The CDR3 region has the DNA TGTGCCAGCAGCCAAGGTCAGGGGATCGTTCAGCCCCAGCATTTT. Translation: CASSQGQGIVQPQHF.

This clonotype was observed a handful of times. The gene calls are TRBV3-1 and TRBJ2-6; D remains ambiguous. Per germline, CDR1 LGHDT and CDR2 YNNKEL (reference sequence). V lost 4 bases and J 3 bases, leaving 4 bases between the germline ends. There are 13 residues in the CDR3. The CDR3 DNA follows: TGTGCCAGCAGCCCCTTTGGGGCCAACGTCCTGACTTTC. This translates into CASSPFGANVLTF.

The rearrangement joins TRBV20-1 to TRBJ2-7; 11 nucleotides align to TRBD2. The ends lost 5 bases at V and 2 bases at J; junction bases unmatched: 14. Germline assignment: CDR1 DFQATT and CDR2 SNEGSKA (reference sequence). This CDR3 region has 17 residues. The CDR3: CSAETPVLAGGTYEQYF. The CDR3 coding sequence is TGCAGTGCTGAAACCCCGGTCCTAGCGGGAGGAACCTACGAGCAGTACTTC.

This chain joins TRBV7-2 and TRBJ2-5; TRBD2 might be the D (5 bases). Trimming took 0 bases from V and 7 from J, leaving 9 bases between them. The CDR3 runs to 13 residues. Germline assignment: CDR1 SGHTA and CDR2 FQGNSA. Here the CDR3 DNA reads TGTGCCAGCAGCTTAGCTAGCGTCGGGACCCAGTACTTC. Amino acids: CASSLASVGTQYF.

This clonotype appeared a few times. The chain links TRBV27 to TRBJ1-6, with D possibly being TRBD1 (6 bases). The V end lost 6 bases, the J end lost 8 bases, and 11 bases lay between the germline ends. The CDR3 is made up of 13 amino acids. CDR1 and CDR2 from the germline V gene are MNHEY and SMNVEV (reference sequence). As DNA, the CDR3 is TGTGCCAGCAGAGACAGGATCGATTCACCCCTCCACTTT. It yields the protein CASRDRIDSPLHF.

This clonotype was detected ten times or more. The J gene is TRBJ2-3, the V gene TRBV20-1; no definite D call. Germline V lookup: CDR1 DFQATT, CDR2 SNEGSKA (reference sequence). The CDR3 sequence is 14 residues long. The V end was cut by 5 bases, the J end by 2 bases, with 14 bases between. Here the CDR3 reads CSAWKRGPTDTQYF. The CDR3 bases are TGCAGTGCTTGGAAGCGTGGACCCACAGATACGCAGTATTTT.

Here the CDR3 DNA reads TGCAGCGTTGAGGGGGCTTACGAGCAGTTCTTC. Protein sequence: CSVEGAYEQFF. This chain connects TRBV29-1 to TRBJ2-1, with D possibly being TRBD1 (6 bases). V was cut by 3 bases and J by 10 bases, with 10 bases left in between. This CDR3 is built from 11 residues. From germline, CDR1 is SQVTM and CDR2 ANQGSEA.